The 24 T cell receptor beta chains presented below share a single source sample, sequenced in a study of blood T cell repertoires in COVID-19. Sequencing was performed with immunoSEQ multiplex PCR; in TCRdb, only in-frame clones are kept and a portion is missing. The repertoire holds roughly 68,000 clones, with roughly three quarters as singletons. Sequenced sample: peripheral blood. Receptors originate from a human donor in a cohort sampled during active COVID-19.

V is TRBV24-1 and J is TRBJ1-1, with 7 positions matching TRBD1. Germline CDR1 reads KGHDR; CDR2 reads SFDVKD. V lost 6 bases and J lost 0; bases outside the gene matches: 3. The CDR3 spans 14 residues. The CDR3 DNA is TGTGCCACCAGTCAAGGGGGCGTGAACACTGAAGCTTTCTTT. Its protein product is CATSQGGVNTEAFF.

The J gene is TRBJ1-1, the V gene TRBV19; 9 bases line up with TRBD1. CDR1 is LNHDA and CDR2 is SQIVND in the germline V gene (reference sequence). This CDR3 has 14 amino acids. V gave up 4 bases and J gave up 1 base; unmatched junction bases: 1. CDR3 loop: CASSRTGANTEAFF. CDR3 nucleotides: TGTGCCAGTAGTAGGACAGGGGCGAACACTGAAGCTTTCTTT.

V usage is TRBV11-2 and J usage is TRBJ2-2; D is undetermined. V shed 8 bases and J shed 6 bases, with 7 bases lying between them. Germline CDR1 SGHAT, CDR2 FQNNGV. The CDR3 extends over 11 amino acids. The CDR3 sequence is CASLYAGELFF. The CDR3, as DNA: TGTGCCAGCTTGTATGCCGGGGAGCTGTTTTTT.

The V call is TRBV9, the J call TRBJ1-6, with 10 bases identical to TRBD1. With V trimmed by 3 bases and J by 2 bases, 2 bases remained unmatched. Germline V CDR1 and CDR2: SGDLS, YYNGEE. The CDR3 has 16 residues. Here the CDR3 reads CASSEGTGAYNSPLHF. The CDR3 nucleotides are TGTGCCAGCAGCGAGGGGACAGGGGCCTATAATTCACCCCTCCACTTT. Using reference TRBV9 and TRBJ1-6 for the parts outside the CDR3, the full variable domain is DSGVTQTPKHLITATGQRVTLRCSPRSGDLSVYWYQQSLDQGLQFLIQYYNGEERAKGNILERFSAQQFPDLHSELNLSSLELGDSALYFCASSEGTGAYNSPLHFGNGTRLTVT.

This clone was recorded once. This chain connects TRBV25-1 to TRBJ2-2, with D unclear. Per the germline V gene, CDR1 is MGHDK and CDR2 is SYGVNS. This CDR3 has 12 amino acids. Trimming removed 6 bases at V and 8 bases at J, with 10 bases between. This chain's CDR3 is CASRASTGELFF. CDR3 nucleotides: TGTGCCAGCAGAGCTAGTACAGGGGAGCTGTTTTTT.

The chain joins TRBV10-3 to TRBJ1-2; 7 bases align to TRBD1. The ends lost 3 bases at V and 5 bases at J; junction bases unmatched: 9. Germline CDR1 ENHRY, CDR2 SYGVKD. The length of the CDR3 is 15 residues. The CDR3, as DNA: TGTGCCATCAGTGAATCCGACAGGGCAGGGTATGGCTACACCTTC. It encodes CAISESDRAGYGYTF.

This clone was seen more than once but under ten times. The chain is built from TRBV28 and TRBJ2-1; 10 nucleotides line up with TRBD2. The CDR3 contains 14 residues. V shed 3 bases, J shed 9 bases, and the junction held 5 bases outside the gene matches. Germline V gene sequence: CDR1 MDHEN, CDR2 SYDVKM. The CDR3 DNA sequence: TGTGCCAGCAGTTTTCCTAGCGGGAGTTCTGAGCAGTTCTTC. It codes for CASSFPSGSSEQFF.

The V gene is TRBV7-9, the J gene TRBJ2-7; 12 positions agree with TRBD2. V was clipped by 4 bases and J by 6 bases; unmatched bases: 10. This CDR3 is built from 16 residues. Germline V gene lookup returns CDR1 SEHNR and CDR2 FQNEAQ (reference sequence). CDR3 bases: TGTGCCAGCAGCTCCGACTCGACTAGCGGGAGATTCGAGCAGTACTTC. This codes for CASSSDSTSGRFEQYF.

The chain uses TRBV28 and TRBJ2-2; 7 bases are shared with TRBD2. V lost 1 base and J lost 4; bases outside the gene matches: 15. Germline CDR1 and CDR2: MDHEN and SYDVKM. CDR3 length: 19 residues. The CDR3 DNA is TGTGCCAGCAGTTTATCGATTAGCGGGCCAGGAACCCTCACCGGGGAGCTGTTTTTT. Encoded protein: CASSLSISGPGTLTGELFF.

The chain recombines TRBV6-5 with TRBJ1-1; a weak D match, TRBD1 (5 bases). This CDR3 region has 14 residues. Germline V gene sequence: CDR1 MNHEY, CDR2 SVGAGI. Trimming cost V 6 bases and J 1 base, with 12 bases left between them. CDR3 loop: CASRPGQQNTEAFF. Written as DNA, the CDR3 is TGTGCCAGCAGGCCCGGACAACAGAACACTGAAGCTTTCTTT.

The chain combines TRBV9 with TRBJ2-7; 7 nucleotides align to TRBD1. Per germline, CDR1 SGDLS and CDR2 YYNGEE. The CDR3 covers 14 residues. V dropped 4 bases and J dropped 4; count of bases not matched to a gene: 8. The CDR3 is CASSLRDRGYEQYF. As DNA, the CDR3 is TGTGCCAGCAGCCTACGGGACAGAGGGTACGAGCAGTACTTC.

Written as DNA, the CDR3 is TGTGCCAGCAGTATACTAGCGGACTCCTACAATGAGCAGTTCTTC. Its translation is CASSILADSYNEQFF. The chain uses TRBV6-2 or TRBV6-3 and TRBJ2-1; the match to TRBD2 covers 8 bases. Looked up from germline, CDR1 is MNHEY and CDR2 is SVGEGT. The CDR3 extends over 15 amino acids. With V trimmed by 5 bases and J by 0 bases, 3 bases remained unmatched.

The chain employs TRBV3-1 (or the pseudogene TRBV3-2) and TRBJ2-5; 7 positions agree with TRBD1. The trim removed 3 bases at V and 5 bases at J, leaving 6 bases unmatched. The germline V gene has CDR1 LGHDT and CDR2 YNNKEL (reference sequence). This CDR3 has 14 amino acids. CDR3 in DNA: TGTGCCAGCAGCCATGAGGACAGGAGTGAGACCCAGTACTTC. It encodes CASSHEDRSETQYF.

V gene TRBV7-6 combines with J gene TRBJ2-7; weak D call: TRBD1 (7 bases). Deletions cut 1 base from V and 2 bases from J, with 9 bases between. The CDR3 runs to 14 residues. Germline V gives CDR1 SGHVS, CDR2 FNYEAQ. In DNA, the CDR3 is TGTGCCAGCAGCTTAGGCGGGACAGCCTACGAGCAGTACTTC. The encoded protein is CASSLGGTAYEQYF.

This clone appeared once. V is TRBV18 and J is TRBJ2-7; TRBD1 agrees at 10 bases. V trimming: 6 bases; J trimming: 7 bases; junction bases outside the gene matches: 6. Germline V gene lookup returns CDR1 KGHSH and CDR2 LQKENI. The CDR3 has 13 amino acids. The CDR3 nucleotides are TGTGCCAGCTCCAAGACAGGGGGCGGGGAGCAGTACTTC. It codes for CASSKTGGGEQYF.

The J gene is TRBJ2-3, the V gene TRBV24-1; 8 positions match TRBD2. The CDR3 extends over 18 amino acids. CDR1 KGHDR and CDR2 SFDVKD come from the germline V gene. V trimming: 7 bases; J trimming: 1 base; junction bases outside the gene matches: 15. This CDR3 is CATSDTRPGLGGTDTQYF. Written as DNA, the CDR3 is TGTGCCACCAGCGACACCCGACCGGGACTAGGGGGCACAGATACGCAGTATTTT.

CDR3 coding DNA: TGTGCCAGCAGCTTAGACCCCACGGGAGGGGAGAACGAGCAGTACTTC. It yields the protein CASSLDPTGGENEQYF. The V gene is TRBV7-9, the J gene TRBJ2-7; TRBD2 matches 8 bases. From germline, CDR1 is SEHNR and CDR2 FQNEAQ (reference sequence). CDR3 size: 16 residues. Trimming at V came to 1 base and at J to 5 bases, leaving 10 bases not matched to a gene.

The chain combines TRBV7-3 with TRBJ1-1; perhaps TRBD1 as D (6 bases). The CDR3 covers 14 residues. The V gene lost 5 bases and the J gene lost 0 bases, with 10 bases spanning the gap. CDR1 is SGHTA, CDR2 FQGTGA, per germline. Here the CDR3 DNA reads TGTGCCAGCAGCCCATCAGGGGTGAACACTGAAGCTTTCTTT. It encodes CASSPSGVNTEAFF.

The chain couples TRBV28 to TRBJ2-3; a possible D gene is TRBD1 (6 bases). CDR1 MDHEN and CDR2 SYDVKM come from the germline V gene. This CDR3 comprises 13 residues. The germline V and J ends were trimmed by 5 bases and 2 bases, with 8 bases remaining between them. CDR3 in amino acids: CASSQGSTDTQYF. CDR3 DNA: TGTGCCAGCAGTCAGGGGTCCACAGATACGCAGTATTTT. The variable domain in full, completed from reference TRBV28 and TRBJ2-3, reads DVKVTQSSRYLVKRTGEKVFLECVQDMDHENMFWYRQDPGLGLRLIYFSYDVKMKEKGDIPEGYSVSREKKERFSLILESASTNQTSMYLCASSQGSTDTQYFGPGTRLTVL.

This clone was seen a single time. This sequence joins TRBV11-2 and TRBJ2-5, with D unresolved. Trimming stripped 3 bases from V and 0 bases from J, with 11 bases between. The CDR3 is 15 amino acids. Germline values: CDR1 SGHAT, CDR2 FQNNGV. This CDR3 is CASSLPTSHQETQYF. CDR3 DNA sequence: TGTGCCAGCAGCTTGCCGACAAGCCACCAAGAGACCCAGTACTTC.

The chain employs TRBV7-9 and TRBJ2-7; no firm D call. The CDR3 runs 12 residues. V gave up 10 bases and J gave up 0 bases, with 10 bases separating them. Germline V gene data show CDR1 as SEHNR and CDR2 as FQNEAQ (reference sequence). The CDR3 here is CATATVSYEQYF. DNA of the CDR3: TGTGCCACGGCCACAGTCTCCTACGAGCAGTACTTC.

As DNA, the CDR3 is TGTGCCAGCAGCCCTCGACAGGGGACAGATACGCAGTATTTT. It codes for CASSPRQGTDTQYF. V is TRBV3-1 (or the pseudogene TRBV3-2) and J is TRBJ2-3; TRBD1 agrees at 8 bases. The CDR3 has 14 amino acids. Germline trimming cut 4 bases from V and 3 bases from J; bases unmatched to any gene: 3. The V gene's germline CDR1 is LGHDT and CDR2 YNNKEL (reference sequence).

The V and J genes are TRBV15 and TRBJ1-1, with D uncertain. Trimming removed 5 bases from V and 3 bases from J, with 19 bases in between. In germline, CDR1 is LNHNV, CDR2 YYDKDF (reference sequence). CDR3 size: 16 residues. The CDR3 nucleotides are TGTGCCACCAGCGAAGAGGACCCCGGGAGGGACACTGAAGCTTTCTTT. Its protein is CATSEEDPGRDTEAFF.

J is TRBJ2-6 and V is TRBV4-2; 7 nucleotides agree with TRBD1. CDR3 length: 19 amino acids. Germline V gene lookup returns CDR1 LGHNA and CDR2 YNFKEQ. Unmatched junction bases numbered 11, after V lost 2 bases and J lost 1 base. The chain's CDR3 is CASSQIIDRAGSGANVLTF. The DNA of the CDR3 is TGTGCCAGCAGCCAAATTATCGACAGGGCAGGGTCTGGGGCCAACGTCCTGACTTTC.